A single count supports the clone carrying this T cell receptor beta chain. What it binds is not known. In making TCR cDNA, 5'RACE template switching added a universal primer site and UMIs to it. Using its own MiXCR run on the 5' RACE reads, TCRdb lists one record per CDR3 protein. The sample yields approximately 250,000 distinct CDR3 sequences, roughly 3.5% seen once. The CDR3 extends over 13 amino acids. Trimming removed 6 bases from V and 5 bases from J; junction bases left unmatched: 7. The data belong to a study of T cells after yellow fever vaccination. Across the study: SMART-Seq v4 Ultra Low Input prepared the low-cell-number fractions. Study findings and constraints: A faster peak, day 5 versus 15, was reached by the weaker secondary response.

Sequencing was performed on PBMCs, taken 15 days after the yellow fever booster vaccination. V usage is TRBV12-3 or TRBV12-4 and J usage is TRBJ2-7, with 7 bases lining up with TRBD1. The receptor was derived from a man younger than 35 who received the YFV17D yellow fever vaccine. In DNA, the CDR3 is TGTGCCAGCAGCGTCATTGACAGGGACGAGCAGTACTTC. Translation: CASSVIDRDEQYF.